A single sample is the source of the 27 T cell receptor beta chains below, sequenced in a study of T-cell reconstitution after alpha-beta-depleted transplantation in children. The TCRbeta library was prepared with unique molecular identifiers. TCRdb ran MiXCR on the PCR reads and lists one entry per CDR3 protein. The sample lists 550,000 to 800,000 distinct CDR3 sequences, around 13% seen once, with approximately 0.8% in the top ten. The sample in question was PBMCs, obtained before TCRalphabeta/CD19-depleted stem cell transplant. The receptors were sampled from a girl between 2 and 10 years old with congenital amegakaryocytic thrombocytopenia, due to receive a stem cell transplant.

This clonotype has a count of ten or more. The chain recombines TRBV6-2 or TRBV6-3 with TRBJ2-1; D is perhaps TRBD2 (6 bases). V lost 7 bases, J lost 12 bases, and 16 bases lay in between. CDR3 length: 12 residues. CDR1 and CDR2 (germline): MNHEY, SVGEGT. DNA of the CDR3: TGTGCCAGCAAAAACGGGGGAATGCCGCAGTTCTTC. Translation: CASKNGGMPQFF.

This clonotype occurred a few times. The V call is TRBV5-1, the J call TRBJ2-2, with TRBD2 as a possible D gene (6 bases). CDR1 is SGHRS, CDR2 YFSETQ, per germline. The CDR3 sequence is 18 residues long. V gave up 3 bases and J gave up 0 bases, with 18 bases separating them. The CDR3 region is CASSSAAGRSTNTGELFF. Here the CDR3 DNA reads TGCGCCAGCAGCTCCGCTGCGGGACGATCCACGAACACCGGGGAGCTGTTTTTT.

This clonotype was observed at least ten times. The chain couples TRBV25-1 to TRBJ1-4; 9 positions match TRBD1. This CDR3 is built from 15 residues. Germline CDR1 MGHDK, CDR2 SYGVNS. Germline trimming cut 6 bases from V and 8 bases from J; bases unmatched to any gene: 10. Here the CDR3 DNA reads TGTGCCAGCAGGGCCTGGACAGGGGTAGGAGAAAAACTGTTTTTT. Amino acid sequence: CASRAWTGVGEKLFF.

This clonotype was detected many times. The chain is built from TRBV20-1 and TRBJ2-5; D is undetermined. This CDR3 contains 13 residues. V was trimmed by 6 bases and J by 1 base, leaving 12 bases between them. Germline V gene data show CDR1 as DFQATT and CDR2 as SNEGSKA (reference sequence). The CDR3 DNA reads as TGCAGTGCCCCTCCGGGCTTCCAAGAGACCCAGTACTTC. Translated: CSAPPGFQETQYF.

The J gene is TRBJ2-5, the V gene TRBV5-1; TRBD1 aligns across 7 bases. J lost 5 bases, V lost 4 bases, and 11 bases had no gene match. Germline V gene lookup returns CDR1 SGHRS and CDR2 YFSETQ. The CDR3 sequence is 15 residues long. The CDR3 region is CASSPQTGRGETQYF. The CDR3 nucleotides read TGCGCCAGCAGCCCTCAGACAGGGCGAGGCGAGACCCAGTACTTC.

The chain has TRBV7-9 and TRBJ1-1; tentatively, D is TRBD1 (6 bases). The V gene's germline CDR1 is SEHNR and CDR2 FQNEAQ (reference sequence). Trimming removed 11 bases at V and 4 bases at J, with 26 bases between. This CDR3 has 16 amino acids. In nucleotides, the CDR3 is TGTGCCGGTAAATTAGGGGGGACTTTAAGGCCCACTGAAGCTTTCTTT. Protein product: CAGKLGGTLRPTEAFF. Full variable domain (rest looked up from reference TRBV7-9 and TRBJ1-1): DTGVSQNPRHKITKRGQNVTFRCDPISEHNRLYWYRQTLGQGPEFLTYFQNEAQLEKSRLLSDRFSAERPKGSFSTLEIQRTEQGDSAMYLCAGKLGGTLRPTEAFFGQGTRLTVV.

This clonotype came up a few times. The chain links TRBV7-2 to TRBJ2-1; D perhaps matches TRBD2 (6 bases). Germline values: CDR1 SGHTA, CDR2 FQGNSA. Between the trimmed V and J ends, which lost 5 bases and 2 bases, there was a span of 16 bases. The CDR3 has 16 residues. CDR3 residues: CASSPGLERTYNEQFF. CDR3 nucleotides: TGTGCCAGCAGCCCGGGACTGGAACGGACCTACAATGAGCAGTTCTTC. The whole variable domain, filled in from reference TRBV7-2 and TRBJ2-1, reads GAGVSQSPSNKVTEKGKDVELRCDPISGHTALYWYRQSLGQGLEFLIYFQGNSAPDKSGLPSDRFSAERTGGSVSTLTIQRTQQEDSAVYLCASSPGLERTYNEQFFGPGTRLTVL.

This clonotype showed up many times. The chain carries TRBV7-2 and TRBJ2-5; no clear D. The V end was cut by 4 bases, the J end by 4 bases, with 4 bases between. CDR1 and CDR2 from the germline V gene are SGHTA and FQGNSA. This CDR3 is 11 amino acids long. CDR3 in DNA: TGTGCCAGCAGCTCAATAGAGACCCAGTACTTC. This codes for CASSSIETQYF.

The genes are TRBV12-3 or TRBV12-4 and TRBJ1-5; D is perhaps TRBD1 (6 bases). This CDR3 contains 15 residues. Between the trimmed V and J ends, which lost 5 bases and 0 bases, there was a span of 11 bases. The CDR3 spells CASSDGQISNQPQHF. Here the CDR3 DNA reads TGTGCCAGCAGTGACGGACAGATTAGCAATCAGCCCCAGCATTTT.

This clonotype was detected ten times or more. V is TRBV12-3 or TRBV12-4 and J is TRBJ1-2, with D uncertain. The CDR3 sequence is 15 residues long. The V end lost 4 bases, the J end lost 3 bases, and 15 bases lay between the germline ends. The DNA for the CDR3 is TGTGCCAGCAGTTCCCAGTTAAGGAGGGACTATGGCTACACCTTC. It is translated as CASSSQLRRDYGYTF.

Many counts were recorded for this clonotype. V and J are TRBV29-1 and TRBJ2-7, with D perhaps TRBD2 (6 bases). The CDR3 has 13 residues. Germline CDR1 is SQVTM and CDR2 is ANQGSEA. Trimming took off 3 bases at V and 3 bases at J, with 12 bases between the two ends. CDR3 DNA sequence: TGCAGCGTTGAGCGGGGCTCGGGCTACGAGCAGTACTTC. It is translated as CSVERGSGYEQYF.

This clonotype was seen repeatedly, ten times or more. The rearrangement uses TRBV5-1 and TRBJ2-2; tentative D call: TRBD2 (6 bases). This CDR3 has 14 amino acids. The V gene lost 7 bases and the J gene lost 5 bases, with 15 bases spanning the gap. Germline values: CDR1 SGHRS, CDR2 YFSETQ. This chain's CDR3 is CASADGRWTGELFF. For the CDR3, the DNA is TGCGCCAGCGCGGACGGGAGATGGACCGGGGAGCTGTTTTTT. The full variable domain, completed using reference TRBV5-1 and TRBJ2-2, is KAGVTQTPRYLIKTRGQQVTLSCSPISGHRSVSWYQQTPGQGLQFLFEYFSETQRNKGNFPGRFSGRQFSNSRSEMNVSTLELGDSALYLCASADGRWTGELFFGEGSRLTVL.

This clonotype was seen many times. This chain connects TRBV10-3 to TRBJ2-7; no firm D call. V lost 0 bases and J 1 base, leaving 7 bases between the germline ends. Germline lookup yields CDR1 ENHRY and CDR2 SYGVKD. The CDR3 sequence is 14 residues long. The CDR3 coding sequence is TGTGCCATCAGTGAGTCACGACCGTCCTACGAGCAGTACTTC. It codes for CAISESRPSYEQYF.

This clonotype was seen repeatedly, ten times or more. This rearrangement joins TRBV5-5 to TRBJ2-5, with D uncertain. V was shortened by 4 bases and J by 4 bases, with 17 bases between the two germline ends. CDR1 and CDR2 (germline): SGHKS, YYEKEE (reference sequence). The CDR3 sequence is 15 residues long. CDR3 amino acids: CASSLDPLLTETQYF. CDR3 nucleotide sequence: TGTGCCAGCAGCCTTGACCCCCTTCTGACAGAGACCCAGTACTTC.

This clonotype was counted only a few times. The chain carries TRBV12-3 or TRBV12-4 and TRBJ2-2; 7 positions agree with TRBD2. This CDR3 is built from 15 residues. V shed 6 bases and J 5 bases; nucleotides not matched to a gene: 9. CDR3 nucleotide sequence: TGTGCCAGCAGCACTGGGGAGGGCCGTACCGGGGAGCTGTTTTTT. This encodes CASSTGEGRTGELFF.

This clonotype was counted at least ten times. CDR3 sequence reads: CASSLTSANEQFF. The CDR3 region has the DNA TGTGCCAGCAGCCTTACTAGCGCCAATGAGCAGTTCTTC. The V and J genes are TRBV7-7 and TRBJ2-1, with 7 bases identical to TRBD2. Per germline, CDR1 SSHAT and CDR2 FNYEAQ (reference sequence). Trimming took 5 bases from V and 6 from J; bases not matched to a gene: 4. CDR3 size: 13 residues.

This clonotype was observed many times. The chain recombines TRBV11-2 with TRBJ2-3; 8 nucleotides line up with TRBD2. Trimming at V came to 5 bases and at J to 5 bases, leaving 6 bases not matched to a gene. CDR1 and CDR2 from the germline V gene are SGHAT and FQNNGV. The CDR3 has 14 amino acids. CDR3 sequence: CASSPALAGDTQYF. CDR3 DNA sequence: TGTGCCAGCAGCCCCGCGCTAGCGGGAGATACGCAGTATTTT.

The genes are TRBV12-3 or TRBV12-4 and TRBJ2-1, with 8 nucleotides matching TRBD2. Trimming removed 1 base from V and 16 bases from J; junction bases left unmatched: 9. The CDR3 runs to 13 residues. CDR3 amino acids: CASSLVSGAESFF. CDR3 in DNA: TGTGCCAGCAGTTTAGTTAGCGGGGCCGAGAGCTTCTTC.

As regards this clonotype: Relative to the germline gene, one junction end is altered; a read error may explain this. The chain couples TRBV25-1 to TRBJ2-7; a possible D gene is TRBD2 (6 bases). The CDR3 spans 14 residues. Germline CDR1 reads MGHDK; CDR2 reads SYGVNS. In DNA, the CDR3 is TGTGCCAGCAGTGGTGTGGGGGAGGTCGACGAGCACTACTTC. This encodes CASSGVGEVDEHYF.

V usage is TRBV20-1 and J usage is TRBJ2-1, with D maybe TRBD2 (5 bases). The CDR3 is 13 residues long. Germline lookup yields CDR1 DFQATT and CDR2 SNEGSKA (reference sequence). V shed 3 bases and J shed 4 bases, with 10 bases lying between them. The CDR3 nucleotides are TGCAGTGCTAGTGAGCGGATTTACAATGAGCAGTTCTTC. Translated, it gives CSASERIYNEQFF.

About this clonotype: This may arise from a read error, as a much more abundant clone is one base away. The chain joins TRBV28 to TRBJ2-2; the match to TRBD1 covers 11 bases. The CDR3 has 15 residues. Germline V gives CDR1 MDHEN, CDR2 SYDVKM. The CDR3 region has the DNA TGTGCCAGCGGGGACAGGGGGTTGTATACCGGGGTGCTGTTTTTT. Encoded protein: CASGDRGLYTGVLFF.

This clonotype was counted between two and nine times. This chain joins TRBV20-1 and TRBJ2-2; D tentatively reads TRBD1 or TRBD2 (5 bases each). V was shortened by 6 bases and J by 4 bases, with 15 bases between the two germline ends. The CDR3 runs to 14 residues. Per germline, CDR1 DFQATT and CDR2 SNEGSKA (reference sequence). For the CDR3, the DNA is TGCAGTGCCGAACGGGACCACTCCACCGGGGAGCTGTTTTTT. Its translation: CSAERDHSTGELFF.

This clonotype was detected ten times or more. The chain joins TRBV6-4 to TRBJ1-5; a weak D match, TRBD1 (5 bases). CDR3 length: 14 amino acids. V was clipped by 0 bases and J by 6 bases, with 9 bases between them. Per germline, CDR1 MRHNA and CDR2 SNTAGT. The CDR3 reads CASSDSGGSQPQHF. The CDR3 DNA reads TGTGCCAGCAGTGACTCCGGGGGGTCTCAGCCCCAGCATTTT.

This clonotype was observed many times. The V gene is TRBV7-2, the J gene TRBJ2-5; 10 bases are a match to TRBD2. V was clipped by 5 bases and J by 2 bases; unmatched bases: 5. The CDR3 extends over 15 amino acids. The germline CDR1 and CDR2 sequences are SGHTA and FQGNSA. CDR3 coding DNA: TGTGCCAGCAGCGACCGGACTAGCGGACAAGAGACCCAGTACTTC. This encodes CASSDRTSGQETQYF. Supplemented by reference TRBV7-2 and TRBJ2-5, the full variable domain reads GAGVSQSPSNKVTEKGKDVELRCDPISGHTALYWYRQSLGQGLEFLIYFQGNSAPDKSGLPSDRFSAERTGGSVSTLTIQRTQQEDSAVYLCASSDRTSGQETQYFGPGTRLLVL.

This clonotype was detected many times. This chain uses TRBV29-1 with TRBJ2-7; 7 bases match TRBD1. Germline assignment: CDR1 SQVTM and CDR2 ANQGSEA. The CDR3 has 12 residues. The CDR3 reads CSAWDRPYEQYF. In DNA, the CDR3 is TGCAGTGCCTGGGACAGACCCTACGAGCAGTACTTC.

This clonotype was seen a handful of times. The chain joins TRBV20-1 to TRBJ2-2; TRBD2 aligns across 12 bases. This CDR3 comprises 17 residues. CDR1 and CDR2 from the germline V gene are DFQATT and SNEGSKA (reference sequence). V trimming: 0 bases; J trimming: 3 bases; junction bases outside the gene matches: 5. The CDR3 spells CSARDFRLAGDTGELFF. The CDR3 DNA reads TGCAGTGCTAGAGATTTCCGACTAGCGGGAGACACCGGGGAGCTGTTTTTT.

This clonotype was seen repeatedly, ten times or more. The V gene is TRBV29-1, the J gene TRBJ2-7, with D tentatively TRBD2 (5 bases). The CDR3 covers 14 residues. Germline CDR1 SQVTM, CDR2 ANQGSEA. Deletions cut 6 bases from V and 0 bases from J, with 15 bases between. The CDR3 is CSVQGGHFSYEQYF. The CDR3 DNA follows: TGCAGCGTCCAAGGAGGTCACTTCTCCTACGAGCAGTACTTC.